The 9 T cell receptor beta chains reported below all come from one sample, sequenced in a study of T cell responses to AZD1222 COVID-19 vaccine. Here immunoSEQ multiplex PCR was the method, and the copy in TCRdb shows in-frame clones only, minus some. The profile shows 86,000 or so clones, 85% to 95% of them singletons. The sample consisted of peripheral blood, taken on day 0 of MenACWY control vaccination. The source is an adult in good health.

The chain is built from TRBV12-3 or TRBV12-4 and TRBJ2-7, with unresolved D. Trimming removed 8 bases from V and 5 bases from J, with 10 bases in between. The CDR3 runs to 11 residues. The CDR3 region has the DNA TGTGCCAGCTCGGATAACCACGAGCAGTACTTC. This sequence encodes CASSDNHEQYF.

The rearrangement links TRBV10-3 to TRBJ2-7; a weak D match, TRBD1 (6 bases). V lost 2 bases, J lost 2 bases, and 10 bases lay in between. The CDR3 extends over 14 amino acids. The V gene's germline CDR1 is ENHRY and CDR2 SYGVKD. The CDR3: CAISETGSPYEQYF. In DNA, the CDR3 is TGTGCCATCAGTGAGACAGGGTCCCCCTACGAGCAGTACTTC.

V gene TRBV21-1 combines with J gene TRBJ2-3. TRBV21-1 has pseudogene status. This CDR3 region has 14 residues. CDR3 region: CASSKGRKTDTQYF. CDR3 nucleotides: TGTGCCAGCAGCAAAGGCCGGAAGACAGATACGCAGTATTTT.

The rearrangement links TRBV10-3 to TRBJ1-5, with 7 bases lining up with TRBD1. V gave up 3 bases and J gave up 4 bases; unmatched junction bases: 6. The CDR3 sequence is 15 residues long. Germline lookup yields CDR1 ENHRY and CDR2 SYGVKD. This CDR3 reads CAISDPGQPNQPQHF. The CDR3 region has the DNA TGTGCCATCAGTGATCCGGGACAGCCGAATCAGCCCCAGCATTTT.

This clone was counted once. This sequence joins TRBV5-1 and TRBJ1-1, with D perhaps TRBD1 (6 bases). Germline V gene data show CDR1 as SGHRS and CDR2 as YFSETQ. Between the trimmed V and J ends, which lost 4 bases and 2 bases, there was a span of 15 bases. This CDR3 comprises 15 residues. The CDR3 reads CASSPLTGGNTEAFF. In nucleotides, the CDR3 is TGCGCCAGCAGCCCCCTGACAGGAGGTAACACTGAAGCTTTCTTT. The variable domain in full, with the rest retrieved from reference TRBV5-1 and TRBJ1-1, is KAGVTQTPRYLIKTRGQQVTLSCSPISGHRSVSWYQQTPGQGLQFLFEYFSETQRNKGNFPGRFSGRQFSNSRSEMNVSTLELGDSALYLCASSPLTGGNTEAFFGQGTRLTVV.

The chain uses TRBV6-1 and TRBJ2-4; 8 bases map to TRBD1. The length of the CDR3 is 16 residues. V dropped 3 bases and J dropped 1; count of bases not matched to a gene: 5. CDR1 and CDR2 from the germline V gene are MNHNS and SASEGT. DNA of the CDR3: TGTGCCAGCAGTGATTGGACAGGGAAGGCCAAAAACATTCAGTACTTC. Residues: CASSDWTGKAKNIQYF.

This sequence joins TRBV19 and TRBJ1-5; TRBD1 matches 9 bases. The CDR3 extends over 15 amino acids. The trim removed 4 bases at V and 7 bases at J, leaving 8 bases unmatched. CDR1 and CDR2 (germline): LNHDA, SQIVND (reference sequence). DNA of the CDR3: TGTGCCAGTAGTACGACGGACAGGGGACAGCAGCCCCAGCATTTT. Its translation is CASSTTDRGQQPQHF.

V gene TRBV28 combines with J gene TRBJ1-1, with TRBD1 identical over 7 bases. This CDR3 comprises 17 residues. CDR1 and CDR2 (germline): MDHEN, SYDVKM. V shed 2 bases, J shed 3 bases, and the junction held 12 bases outside the gene matches. The CDR3 protein is CASSLPFSTGFDTEAFF. The DNA for the CDR3 is TGTGCCAGCAGTTTACCCTTCTCGACAGGGTTCGACACTGAAGCTTTCTTT.

The rearrangement links TRBV7-8 to TRBJ2-2; D is tentatively TRBD1 or TRBD2 (6 bases each). CDR3 length: 13 amino acids. Germline-derived CDR1 and CDR2 are SGHVS and FQNEAQ. V lost 7 bases to trimming and J lost 8 bases, with 14 bases between them. As DNA, the CDR3 is TGTGCCAGCAATCCAAGGGGGGCTGGGGAGCTGTTTTTT. It is translated as CASNPRGAGELFF.